This T cell receptor (beta chain) emerged from a study of blood T cell repertoires in COVID-19. About the research overall: Specimens from acute and convalescent COVID-19 originated in the United States, Italy and Spain. PBMCs, B-cell-depleted T cells, or T cells were the source of the cDNA or gDNA that made up the material.

This clone was found a few times. In the authors' methods: Nucleated cell counts were estimated from reference gene primer amplification. TCRdb keeps only in-frame clones here, not all; method: immunoSEQ multiplex PCR. The DNA gave D and trimming, while V, J and clone size come from that table. The sample has 150,000 to 190,000 clones; 80% are singletons. Trimming left V 6 bases short and J 3 bases short, with 15 bases between. Germline assignment: CDR1 SNHLY and CDR2 FYNNEI. The CDR3 has 15 residues. The sequencing input was peripheral blood. J is TRBJ1-5 and V is TRBV2, with D tentatively TRBD1 (6 bases). The clonotype originates from a man aged 55-75 years with acute or convalescent COVID-19. The CDR3 bases are TGTGCCAGCAGAGTGGGACACCTGATCAATCAGCCCCAGCATTTT. Translating gives CASRVGHLINQPQHF.